This TCR beta chain came from a study of blood T cells in healthy people across ages. Through a sample-barcoded 5' primer and a J-beta primer mix, a second PCR was run for about 6 to 11 cycles. TCRdb fed the 5' RACE reads into MiXCR, producing one record per CDR3 protein. This table has roughly 1,800,000 distinct CDR3 sequences, around half appearing once. Points from the study as a whole: For the donors, CMV status was unknown and possibly confounded expanded clonotype changes. While age rose, TCR beta diversity per million T cells dropped in a roughly linear way.

Roughly 10 milliliters of peripheral blood were drawn from each donor into EDTA-treated tubes. No fewer than 5.5 micrograms of total RNA were isolated from every sample. As regards this clonotype: Antigen: not known.

The V and J ends lost 1 base and 6 bases respectively, with 11 bases between them. Germline V gene data show CDR1 as SGHDT and CDR2 as YYEEEE. The CDR3 loop spans 14 amino acids. The sequenced sample consisted of blood. The clonotype comes from a woman aged 40 to 50 in good health. The chain carries TRBV5-6 and TRBJ2-1; D remains unclear. The CDR3 loop reads CASSLFVVCNEQFF. DNA of the CDR3: TGTGCCAGCAGCTTGTTCGTGGTCTGCAATGAGCAGTTCTTC.